The present TCR beta chain was sequenced within a study of vaccination effects on CD4 cells after COVID-19 (dated 2022 in TCRdb). At the level of the whole study: Two doses of either the BNT162b2 or the mRNA-1273 mRNA SARS-CoV-2 vaccine were administered to participants. SARS-CoV-2 spike-specific CD4+ TCR repertoires were compared before and after mRNA vaccination in COVID-19 convalescent patients and in infection-naive vaccine recipients. The full study included around ten COVID-19 convalescent patients and several SARS-CoV-2-naive healthy vaccine recipients. In the study, cultures from other donors were sequenced using the Oncomine TCR Beta short-read assay on an Illumina iSeq 100. The research as a whole found: The study was limited by a small number of convalescent patients and lacked early post-infection timepoints. In healthy vaccine recipients, vaccine-induced clones were almost all SARS-CoV-2 mono-reactive, with only 1 of 255 cross-reactive with common cold coronaviruses. At late post-vaccination timepoints, both infection-induced and vaccine-induced clones showed marked clonal contraction, consistent with waning T cell responses.

Comment on this clone: Its antigen target is currently unknown. It has no much larger one-base neighbor in the sample; base qualities were not kept.

The protocol used for the library was the immunoSEQ multiplex PCR assay. DNA from the cultured, isolated CD4+ T cells was subjected to TCR beta CDR3 sequencing. In the authors' own workflow: Non-productive TCR sequences were discarded, and reads were trimmed to the CDR3 region, with only CDR3s of 7 or more amino acids retained. The MANAFEST web app was used to identify antigen-specific clonotypes by comparing expansion in peptide wells with expansion in reference cultures. Positive clones required FDR<0.05 expansion versus reference and all other wells, odds ratio above 5, and frequency above 0.1% in two replicate wells. Cross-reactive clonotypes were defined as significantly expanded in SARS-CoV-2 spike wells and in at least one common cold coronavirus spike condition. Levenshtein distance calculated with the stringdist R package was used to assess CDR3 similarity, and unrooted trees were constructed with ape in R 3.6.1. Drawn from immuneACCESS, this table holds only the in-frame rearrangements with V and J called that TCRdb kept. Clones are partly lost; checked studies trace under half to an unresolved V gene and leave the rest unexplained. Clone size and V and J calls were adopted from that table, with D and trimming inferred from the DNA. The sample has tens of thousands of clones on record, 65% to 80% of them singletons. The top ten clonotypes cover just under 3% of the sample.

The ViraFEST assay stimulated PBMC with viral peptide pools and then used TCR sequencing to identify antigen-specific CD4+ T cell clonotypes by expansion. After 10 days of culture, CD4+ T cells were isolated with the EasySep CD4+ T cell isolation kit. None of the healthy vaccine recipients had a prior SARS-CoV-2 infection, which was confirmed by nucleocapsid antibody tests that came back negative both before and after vaccination. Each well held roughly 2 million PBMC cultured in IMDM containing roughly 5% human AB serum, roughly 9.9 IU/ml IL-2 and gentamicin, along with about 9.3 ug/ml peptides. On days 3 and 7, half of the culture medium was replaced with fresh IL-2-containing medium. Unless noted otherwise, every peptide stimulation condition was grown in triplicate wells. PBMC were separated from whole blood using Ficoll-Paque Plus gradient centrifugation and were then either cryopreserved at -140C or used fresh. The overlapping peptide pools covered the spike proteins of SARS-CoV-2 and of the common cold coronaviruses HCoV-NL63, HCoV-OC43 and HCoV-229E. The QIAamp micro DNA kit was used to extract genomic DNA from the cultured CD4+ T cells.

The sequence was obtained from a human donor who received a COVID-19 vaccine. Sequencing used CD4+ T cells from PBMCs cultured with HCoV-NL63 spike peptides, obtained before COVID-19 vaccination. According to the study, the label for this sample's cell subset or site signals: HCoV-NL63 spike overlapping peptide pool stimulation.

The CDR3 corresponds to CSVEGQGAGIGYTF. The sequenced DNA: TGCAGCGTTGAGGGACAGGGGGCCGGAATTGGCTACACCTTC. The rearranged segments are TRBV29-1 and TRBJ1-2; TRBD1 agrees with 12 junctional bases. Trimming removed 3 bases from V and 7 bases from J; the gene matches leave 6 bases unexplained. The germline V gene sets CDR1 to SQVTM and CDR2 to ANQGSEA. The CDR3, from cysteine to phenylalanine, totals 14 residues. Only CDR3 DNA remains: 42 bases, in frame from the first base.